Shown below are 14 T cell receptor beta chains from a single sample sequenced in a study of identical twins. MiXCR, run by TCRdb on the 5' RACE reads, gives a single entry per CDR3 protein. Among about 470,000 distinct CDR3 sequences listed, about 24% were seen once. The sample also formed part of further work on T cells expressing NK-cell markers.

The sample consisted of CD4+ T cells sorted from blood. The receptors originated from a woman aged 18 to 35 in good health.

This clonotype was counted between two and nine times. This sequence joins TRBV12-3 or TRBV12-4 and TRBJ1-3; D remains ambiguous. This CDR3 has 15 residues. The V end was cut by 2 bases, the J end by 2 bases, with 10 bases between. The CDR3 here is CASSLSGMPGNTIYF. Written as DNA, the CDR3 is TGTGCCAGCAGTTTATCGGGTATGCCTGGAAACACCATATATTTT.

V usage is TRBV5-1 and J usage is TRBJ2-5; 10 positions match TRBD2. The germline V gene has CDR1 SGHRS and CDR2 YFSETQ. The CDR3 loop spans 22 amino acids. With 4 bases clipped from V and 5 bases from J, the junction kept 29 bases outside the gene matches. Here the CDR3 reads CASSPTTGASQHGTSDGETQYF. CDR3 coding DNA: TGCGCCAGCAGCCCAACGACGGGGGCCTCCCAACACGGGACTAGCGATGGGGAGACCCAGTACTTC.

The rearrangement uses TRBV6-4 and TRBJ2-1; TRBD2 aligns across 9 bases. CDR1 MRHNA and CDR2 SNTAGT come from the germline V gene. The CDR3 is 15 residues long. Unmatched junction bases numbered 3, after V lost 3 bases and J lost 3 bases. The CDR3 loop is CASSEVAGVYNEQFF. For the CDR3, the DNA is TGTGCCAGCAGTGAAGTAGCGGGAGTCTACAATGAGCAGTTCTTC.

V and J are TRBV5-6 and TRBJ2-4; D remains unclear. Trimming took off 3 bases at V and 9 bases at J, with 10 bases between the two ends. Germline CDR1 reads SGHDT; CDR2 reads YYEEEE. CDR3 length: 12 residues. CDR3 protein: CASSWSKGIQYF. The CDR3 coding sequence is TGTGCCAGCAGCTGGAGTAAAGGCATTCAGTACTTC.

The chain joins TRBV20-1 to TRBJ2-1; 7 bases are shared with TRBD1. Germline values: CDR1 DFQATT, CDR2 SNEGSKA (reference sequence). The trim removed 5 bases at V and 10 bases at J, leaving 2 bases unmatched. The CDR3 contains 10 residues. This CDR3 is CSALQGEQFF. CDR3 DNA: TGCAGTGCTTTACAGGGGGAGCAGTTCTTC.

This clonotype was found a few times. The rearrangement links TRBV6-2 or TRBV6-3 to TRBJ2-1; 8 bases map to TRBD2. The CDR3 length is 15 residues. V shed 5 bases, J shed 7 bases, and the junction held 10 bases outside the gene matches. Germline CDR1 reads MNHEY; CDR2 reads SVGEGT. For the CDR3, the DNA is TGTGCCAGCAGTAATACGGGGGGGCTAGGTAATGAGCAGTTCTTC. Protein sequence: CASSNTGGLGNEQFF.

This clonotype was observed a few times. This sequence joins TRBV7-2 and TRBJ2-2; D is perhaps TRBD2 (6 bases). This CDR3 comprises 16 residues. V was cut by 5 bases and J by 1 base, with 14 bases left in between. CDR1 and CDR2 (germline): SGHTA, FQGNSA. The CDR3 is CASSQRLGENTGELFF. The CDR3 DNA reads TGTGCCAGCAGCCAGCGACTAGGGGAGAACACCGGGGAGCTGTTTTTT.

The table lists this clonotype with a few counts. This rearrangement joins TRBV20-1 to TRBJ1-1; D remains ambiguous. The CDR3 has 15 amino acids. The V gene lost 5 bases and the J gene lost 3 bases, with 19 bases spanning the gap. Germline CDR1 reads DFQATT; CDR2 reads SNEGSKA (reference sequence). The DNA of the CDR3 is TGCAGTGCTTCGCGCCACCGGCAGTCATACACTGAAGCTTTCTTT. Amino acid sequence: CSASRHRQSYTEAFF.

This clonotype occurred a few times. The V call is TRBV24-1, the J call TRBJ1-1; unclear D gene. V lost 3 bases and J lost 12, with 13 bases in between. Germline CDR1 KGHDR, CDR2 SFDVKD. The CDR3 is 12 amino acids. The CDR3 DNA is TGTGCCACCAGTGATGGGGAGGGAGGATCTTTCTTT. It encodes CATSDGEGGSFF.

The gene calls are TRBV5-1 and TRBJ2-1, with 8 bases lining up with TRBD2. The trim removed 4 bases at V and 6 bases at J, leaving 6 bases unmatched. CDR1 SGHRS and CDR2 YFSETQ come from the germline V gene. This CDR3 has 14 amino acids. The CDR3 bases are TGCGCCAGCAGCCCCGGGACTAGGATCAATGAGCAGTTCTTC. Translated, it gives CASSPGTRINEQFF.

The V and J genes are TRBV19 and TRBJ2-1; 7 bases map to TRBD1. Germline values: CDR1 LNHDA, CDR2 SQIVND (reference sequence). V lost 4 bases to trimming and J lost 7 bases; unmatched junction nucleotides: 7. The CDR3 spans 14 residues. CDR3 coding DNA: TGTGCCAGTAGTACCGACAGGGTTTTGAATGAGCAGTTCTTC. Encoded protein: CASSTDRVLNEQFF.

This clonotype was detected many times. V usage is TRBV29-1 and J usage is TRBJ2-5; 9 bases match TRBD2. Trimming at V came to 6 bases and at J to 5 bases, leaving 10 bases not matched to a gene. This CDR3 is built from 14 residues. Germline V gene sequence: CDR1 SQVTM, CDR2 ANQGSEA. CDR3 nucleotide sequence: TGCAGCGTCAAACCCGGGACTAGCCGGGAGACCCAGTACTTC. Residues: CSVKPGTSRETQYF.

This clonotype turned up a few times. The chain has TRBV3-1 and TRBJ2-7; the D is unclear. Germline values: CDR1 LGHDT, CDR2 YNNKEL (reference sequence). V was shortened by 4 bases and J by 4 bases, with 11 bases between the two germline ends. This CDR3 has 13 amino acids. Here the CDR3 DNA reads TGTGCCAGCAGCCCGTCCAATCCTTACGAGCAGTACTTC. Translating it yields CASSPSNPYEQYF.

On this clonotype itself: The junction and the germline gene differ at one end; a read error may be behind it. CDR3: CASSIAGLVRLDF. CDR3 coding DNA: TGTGCCAGTAGTATAGCCGGCCTAGTAAGGTTGGATTTT. V gene TRBV19 combines with J gene TRBJ2-3; D ambiguous. The germline CDR1 and CDR2 sequences are LNHDA and SQIVND (reference sequence). CDR3 length equals 13 residues.